The entry that follows covers one T cell receptor (beta chain) sequence. The antigen is unknown. From germline, CDR1 is LNHDA and CDR2 SQIVND (reference sequence). With V trimmed by 1 base and J by 3 bases, 12 bases remained unmatched. The CDR3 is 18 residues long. These data belong to a study of OX40 agonist ivuxolimab in advanced cancers. Study-wide context: Prior anti-PD-1, anti-PD-L1 or anti-CTLA-4 therapy was allowed; roughly 40% had some. Partial responses were recorded for three patients, including one with hepatocellular carcinoma and two with cutaneous melanoma. Overall study findings and caveats: Nonresponders, in some cases, also had low normalized T-cell clonal expansion.

Data came from immunoSEQ multiplex PCR; TCRdb stores just in-frame clones and leaves some out. The data hold tens of thousands of clones, with roughly 84% observed a single time. Blood was sampled at baseline, cycle 4 day 1, and cycle 7 day 1. Sample: CD4+ or CD8+ T cells sorted from blood, taken in a trial of the OX40 agonist ivuxolimab. The gene calls are TRBV19 and TRBJ2-1; 7 bases are shared with TRBD2. This TCR derives from an adult with an advanced solid tumor such as melanoma, head and neck, liver or kidney cancer. CDR3 residues: CASSIVGLADAYYNEQFF. The CDR3 DNA reads TGTGCCAGTAGTATAGTCGGGCTAGCGGATGCATACTACAATGAGCAGTTCTTC.